The 3 T cell receptor beta chains listed next were all sequenced from one sample in a study of blood T cells in healthy people across ages. Next came a second PCR, run for roughly 7 to 12 cycles, which used a sample-barcoded 5' primer along with a J-beta primer mix. TCRdb passed the 5' RACE reads through MiXCR, listing each CDR3 protein once. The sample shows under 2,000,000 distinct CDR3 sequences, less than 50% of them seen only once. The sequencing input was blood. These receptors were taken from a woman in her thirties or forties in good health.

This clonotype was counted between two and nine times. CDR3 sequence reads: CASSPAGEAGEETQYF. Here the CDR3 DNA reads TGTGCCAGCAGCCCCGCGGGGGAAGCGGGGGAGGAGACCCAGTACTTC. V and J are TRBV4-2 and TRBJ2-5; 8 nucleotides align to TRBD2. The V and J ends lost 4 bases and 5 bases, in that order; junction bases with no gene match: 12. CDR3 length: 16 amino acids. CDR1 and CDR2 from the germline V gene are LGHNA and YNFKEQ.

The chain carries TRBV7-9 and TRBJ2-5; D may match TRBD1 or TRBD2 (6 bases each). Trimming left V 1 base short and J 7 bases short, with 16 bases between. In germline, CDR1 is SEHNR, CDR2 FQNEAQ (reference sequence). This CDR3 region has 15 residues. As DNA, the CDR3 is TGTGCCAGCAGCTTAGGTGGAGGGGACACAGGGACCCAGTACTTC. This sequence encodes CASSLGGGDTGTQYF.

In nucleotides, the CDR3 is TGCAGTGCCCCTGCCGGGGGGCAAACTGAAGCTTTCTTT. This gives the protein CSAPAGGQTEAFF. This sequence joins TRBV20-1 and TRBJ1-1; TRBD1 is a possible D gene (6 bases). V gave up 6 bases and J gave up 5 bases, with 16 bases separating them. Germline V gene data show CDR1 as DFQATT and CDR2 as SNEGSKA (reference sequence). The CDR3 is made up of 13 amino acids.